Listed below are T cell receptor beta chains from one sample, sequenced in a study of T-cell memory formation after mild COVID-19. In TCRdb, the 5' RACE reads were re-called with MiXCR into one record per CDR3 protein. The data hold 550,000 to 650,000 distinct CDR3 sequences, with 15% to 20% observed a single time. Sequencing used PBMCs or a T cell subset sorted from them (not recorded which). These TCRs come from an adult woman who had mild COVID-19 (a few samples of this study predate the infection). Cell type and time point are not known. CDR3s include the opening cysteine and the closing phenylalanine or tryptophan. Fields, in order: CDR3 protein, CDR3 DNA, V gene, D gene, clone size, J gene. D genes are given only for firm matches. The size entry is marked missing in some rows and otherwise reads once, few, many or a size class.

CDR3 protein: CASSNIGGRLYGYTF
CDR3 DNA: TGTGCCAGCAGCAATATCGGGGGCCGCCTCTATGGCTACACCTTC
V gene: TRBV12-3/TRBV12-4
D gene: -
clone size: -
J gene: TRBJ1-2

CDR3 protein: CASSLPRGTGDTGELFF
CDR3 DNA: TGTGCCAGCAGCCTCCCCCGGGGGACAGGCGACACCGGGGAGCTGTTTTTT
V gene: TRBV14
D gene: TRBD1
clone size: -
J gene: TRBJ2-2

CDR3 protein: CASRKGLAGDQETQYF
CDR3 DNA: TGTGCCAGCAGGAAGGGACTAGCGGGCGACCAAGAGACCCAGTACTTC
V gene: TRBV2
D gene: TRBD2
clone size: -
J gene: TRBJ2-5

CDR3 protein: CASSPSEGELFF
CDR3 DNA: TGCGCCAGCAGCCCGTCCGAGGGGGAGCTGTTTTTT
V gene: TRBV4-3
D gene: -
clone size: -
J gene: TRBJ2-2

CDR3 protein: CASSLAGRGTHEQYF
CDR3 DNA: TGTGCCAGCAGTTTAGCGGGGAGGGGTACCCACGAGCAGTACTTC
V gene: TRBV12-3/TRBV12-4
D gene: TRBD2
clone size: many
J gene: TRBJ2-7

CDR3 protein: CASSLPGQNYGYTF
CDR3 DNA: TGCGCCAGCAGCCTACCCGGACAGAACTATGGCTACACCTTC
V gene: TRBV5-1
D gene: -
clone size: few
J gene: TRBJ1-2

CDR3 protein: CSASTGLAVYTQYF
CDR3 DNA: TGCAGTGCTAGTACTGGACTAGCGGTCTACACGCAGTATTTT
V gene: TRBV20-1
D gene: TRBD2
clone size: -
J gene: TRBJ2-3

CDR3 protein: CASRAGVIGNQPQHF
CDR3 DNA: TGCGCCAGCAGGGCAGGGGTGATTGGCAATCAGCCCCAGCATTTT
V gene: TRBV5-1
D gene: -
clone size: few
J gene: TRBJ1-5

CDR3 protein: CASSLAAGIYEQYF
CDR3 DNA: TGCGCCAGCAGCTTGGCGGCGGGAATCTACGAGCAGTACTTC
V gene: TRBV5-1
D gene: -
clone size: many
J gene: TRBJ2-7

CDR3 protein: CASSWTGNFSGYTF
CDR3 DNA: TGCGCCAGCAGCTGGACAGGGAATTTCTCAGGCTACACCTTC
V gene: TRBV5-1
D gene: TRBD1
clone size: -
J gene: TRBJ1-2

CDR3 protein: CASSLGSTGHGELFF
CDR3 DNA: TGCGCCAGCAGCTTGGGGTCGACAGGGCACGGGGAGCTGTTTTTT
V gene: TRBV5-1
D gene: TRBD1
clone size: few
J gene: TRBJ2-2

CDR3 protein: CASSQEEGSSYEQYF
CDR3 DNA: TGCGCCAGCAGCCAAGAGGAGGGGTCCTCCTACGAGCAGTACTTC
V gene: TRBV4-3
D gene: -
clone size: -
J gene: TRBJ2-7

CDR3 protein: CASSRSDRAFEQYF
CDR3 DNA: TGTGCCAGCTCACGGTCGGACAGGGCGTTCGAGCAGTACTTC
V gene: TRBV18
D gene: TRBD1
clone size: -
J gene: TRBJ2-7

CDR3 protein: CASSLGASPYEQYF
CDR3 DNA: TGTGCCAGCAGCTTGGGAGCGTCTCCCTACGAGCAGTACTTC
V gene: TRBV5-6
D gene: -
clone size: few
J gene: TRBJ2-7

CDR3 protein: CASSQRERDAFF
CDR3 DNA: TGTGCCAGCAGCCAACGGGAAAGGGATGCTTTCTTT
V gene: TRBV14
D gene: -
clone size: -
J gene: TRBJ1-1

CDR3 protein: CASSLFGGPYNEQFF
CDR3 DNA: TGTGCCAGCAGCTTGTTTGGAGGACCGTACAATGAGCAGTTCTTC
V gene: TRBV5-4
D gene: -
clone size: few
J gene: TRBJ2-1

CDR3 protein: CASSKDGGSFKEQYF
CDR3 DNA: TGTGCCAGCAGTAAAGACGGGGGTAGTTTCAAGGAGCAGTACTTC
V gene: TRBV7-9
D gene: -
clone size: -
J gene: TRBJ2-7

CDR3 protein: CSARDRARSGASNQPQHF
CDR3 DNA: TGCAGTGCTAGAGATAGAGCGAGGTCAGGGGCGAGCAATCAGCCCCAGCATTTT
V gene: TRBV20-1
D gene: -
clone size: -
J gene: TRBJ1-5

CDR3 protein: CASSFGTGGGTQYF
CDR3 DNA: TGTGCCAGCAGTTTCGGGACAGGGGGTGGTACGCAGTATTTT
V gene: TRBV12-3/TRBV12-4
D gene: TRBD1
clone size: many
J gene: TRBJ2-3

CDR3 protein: CSANPPGAPRGELFF
CDR3 DNA: TGCAGTGCTAACCCCCCGGGGGCCCCTAGGGGGGAGCTGTTTTTT
V gene: TRBV20-1
D gene: -
clone size: -
J gene: TRBJ2-2

CDR3 protein: CASRNSPLAANVLTF
CDR3 DNA: TGTGCCAGCAGAAACTCCCCCCTTGCGGCCAACGTCCTGACTTTC
V gene: TRBV2
D gene: -
clone size: -
J gene: TRBJ2-6

CDR3 protein: CSATLTGFTDTQYF
CDR3 DNA: TGCAGTGCTACCCTTACAGGCTTCACAGATACGCAGTATTTT
V gene: TRBV20-1
D gene: -
clone size: many
J gene: TRBJ2-3

CDR3 protein: CASSDLLAGVETQYF
CDR3 DNA: TGTGCCAGTAGTGACCTACTAGCGGGAGTTGAGACCCAGTACTTC
V gene: TRBV19
D gene: TRBD2
clone size: few
J gene: TRBJ2-5

CDR3 protein: CASSATGSYQPQHF
CDR3 DNA: TGTGCCAGCAGCGCGACAGGGTCCTATCAGCCCCAGCATTTT
V gene: TRBV5-5
D gene: TRBD1
clone size: -
J gene: TRBJ1-5